This passage covers 9 T cell receptor beta chains from one sample sequenced in a study of T cells in localized non-small cell lung cancer. Sequenced by immunoSEQ multiplex PCR; TCRdb stores in-frame clones only, minus some. Of around 50,000 clones in the sample, roughly four fifths were seen once. The starting material was peripheral blood, obtained before any cancer treatment. The receptors were gathered from a female donor over 55 with stage II squamous cell lung carcinoma.

CDR3 loop: CASSQEKQSTDTQYF. CDR3 nucleotide sequence: TGCGCCAGCAGCCAAGAAAAGCAGAGCACAGATACGCAGTATTTT. The chain links TRBV4-3 to TRBJ2-3; D unresolved. V gave up 0 bases and J gave up 0 bases, with 7 bases separating them. This CDR3 spans 15 amino acids. Per the germline V gene, CDR1 is LGHNA and CDR2 is YSLEER.

This clone has just a few counts. The chain joins TRBV27 to TRBJ2-4, with no clear D. This CDR3 comprises 13 residues. Germline assignment: CDR1 MNHEY and CDR2 SMNVEV (reference sequence). V shed 4 bases and J shed 0 bases, with 4 bases lying between them. CDR3 protein: CASSSIAKNIQYF. CDR3 bases: TGTGCCAGCAGTTCTATAGCCAAAAACATTCAGTACTTC.

The chain is built from TRBV6-6 and TRBJ1-1; 8 bases align to TRBD1. CDR3 size: 14 residues. In germline, CDR1 is MNHNY, CDR2 SVGAGI (reference sequence). J was trimmed by 4 bases and V by 4 bases; bases with no gene match: 5. CDR3 loop: CASSSQGASTEAFF. Here the CDR3 DNA reads TGTGCCAGCAGTTCCCAGGGGGCGTCCACTGAAGCTTTCTTT.

The chain has TRBV6-1 and TRBJ1-3; 8 bases fit TRBD1. The CDR3 is 18 amino acids. Germline V gene lookup returns CDR1 MNHNS and CDR2 SASEGT. The V gene end was trimmed by 0 bases and the J gene end by 2 bases; junction bases not matched to a gene: 9. Here the CDR3 reads CASSEAVYDRGTGNTIYF. CDR3 DNA sequence: TGTGCCAGCAGTGAAGCGGTTTACGACAGGGGCACTGGAAACACCATATATTTT.

This chain connects TRBV29-1 to TRBJ1-1, with no clear D. The germline V gene has CDR1 SQVTM and CDR2 ANQGSEA. This CDR3 comprises 14 residues. Trimming shortened V by 7 bases and J by 7 bases, and 22 bases separated the two germline ends. The CDR3 DNA sequence: TGCAGCGGAAACGGACTAGGGCGTTCGTATGAAGCTTTCTTT. Translating it yields CSGNGLGRSYEAFF.

The chain combines TRBV9 with TRBJ1-5; D is unresolved. Germline V gene data show CDR1 as SGDLS and CDR2 as YYNGEE. The CDR3 sequence is 13 residues long. The V gene lost 0 bases and the J gene lost 5 bases, with 6 bases spanning the gap. The CDR3 coding sequence is TGTGCCAGCAGCGTAGAGAGTTATCAGCCCCAGCATTTT. Encoded protein: CASSVESYQPQHF. Complete variable domain (other parts from reference TRBV9 and TRBJ1-5): DSGVTQTPKHLITATGQRVTLRCSPRSGDLSVYWYQQSLDQGLQFLIQYYNGEERAKGNILERFSAQQFPDLHSELNLSSLELGDSALYFCASSVESYQPQHFGDGTRLSIL.

The J gene is TRBJ1-2, the V gene TRBV7-2; TRBD1 matches 7 bases. Germline V gene lookup returns CDR1 SGHTA and CDR2 FQGNSA. This CDR3 contains 13 residues. V lost 5 bases, J lost 7 bases, and 7 bases stayed unmatched. The CDR3 loop is CASSTTGTSGYTF. CDR3 sequence (DNA): TGTGCCAGCAGCACGACAGGGACGAGTGGCTACACCTTC.

The chain recombines TRBV5-1 with TRBJ1-2, with D possibly TRBD1 on 5 matching bases. Germline lookup yields CDR1 SGHRS and CDR2 YFSETQ. Trimming took 3 bases from V and 0 from J, leaving 30 bases between them. This CDR3 is built from 21 residues. CDR3 sequence (DNA): TGCGCCAGCAGCTCCGCCTCAGGGAGCGCTCCCAAGGAAACGCCTAACTATGGCTACACCTTC. This sequence encodes CASSSASGSAPKETPNYGYTF.

This clone was observed a handful of times. In DNA, the CDR3 is TGTGCCTGGAGCGGGGGGCCGATCTCTAACTATGGCTACACCTTC. This encodes CAWSGGPISNYGYTF. The chain is built from TRBV30 and TRBJ1-2; D might be TRBD1 (6 bases). Looked up from germline, CDR1 is GTSNPN and CDR2 is SVGIG (reference sequence). Trimming took off 3 bases at V and 0 bases at J, with 14 bases between the two ends. The CDR3 totals 15 residues.